This T cell receptor beta chain was captured by sequencing in a study of T cell responses to AZD1222 COVID-19 vaccine (dated by TCRdb to the early 2020s). For the wider study: AZD1222 recipients whose second dose came at about 4 weeks and those whose second dose came at about 12 weeks were combined into one group, since spike-specific TCR depth and breadth did not differ between the two schedules. TCR sequencing covered about 230 trial participants: nearly 210 given two doses of AZD1222 and some 25 given two doses of MenACWY control vaccine. Trial participants were enrolled into age subgroups of 18-55, 56-69 and 70-plus years, which contained roughly 150, 30 and 60 TCR-sequenced participants, respectively.

In the case of this clone: The specificity of this receptor is unknown. The sample holds no much larger clone one base away, and base qualities are not on file.

The CDR3 regions of human TCRbeta chains were analyzed by immunosequencing. The original pipeline was this. TCRs in the repertoires were compared against a reference library of SARS-CoV-2-specific TCRs that had been generated with the MIRA antigen-specificity platform. Breadth was defined as the fraction of unique TCRs that were SARS-CoV-2-associated, and depth was defined as the fraction of total T cells that were SARS-CoV-2-associated. Each spike-specific TCR was assigned to its reactive spike region and to a CD4 or CD8 class using the MIRA data. Log10-transformed breadth and depth values were compared by one-way ANOVA with Sidak's multiple comparisons tests. The table was pulled from immuneACCESS by TCRdb, which kept in-frame rearrangements only. Such tables lose some clones; where checked, under half of the loss comes from unresolved V genes, and the rest has no known cause. The V and J calls and clone size were taken over from that table, and D and trimming were inferred from the DNA. This sample gives 120,000 to 150,000 clones in total; 85% to 95% of them show up just once. The ten largest clones capture 5.1% of the sample.

The sample's time point label is to be understood as: baseline before first vaccination. Vaccinee samples were obtained from the UK trials COV001 and COV002, which included a single-blind randomized controlled phase 2/3 trial of AZD1222 (ChAdOx1 nCoV-19) in healthy adults. For TCRbeta chain sequencing, PBMC samples from trial participants were taken at day 0 and at day 28 after the second dose. What the research found in general, with its limitations: Participants were mostly white British and included more females than males, and it was suggested by the authors that clonal diversity may have been underestimated. Because no day 14 peak-response samples were available, the repertoires could be characterized only after the peak T cell response. Vaccine-associated CD4 TCRs spanned the whole spike protein, with dominant responses in regions 160-218 and 743-854. Conclusions about previously exposed vaccinees were limited because only five to seven AZD1222 recipients were SARS-CoV-2 seropositive at baseline. A significant rise in spike-specific TCR breadth and depth was observed after two AZD1222 doses relative to day 0 and relative to MenACWY recipients. In the small 56-69-year group, the increase in depth fell short of significance, most likely because of low power. Reportedly, almost half of the unique spike-specific TCRs recognized epitopes lying outside the regions that are mutated in the B.1.351 and B.1.1.7 variants.

The CDR3 starts with the cysteine, ends with the phenylalanine, and has 14 residues. The kept DNA is CDR3 alone, 42 bases in frame from the first base. For CDR1 and CDR2, the germline V gene lists KGHSH and LQKENI. V lost 6 bases and J lost 2 bases; the stretch between them is 12 bases long. The input for sequencing was peripheral blood, taken on day 0 of AZD1222 vaccination. The TCR comes from an adult in good health. In this chain, TRBV18 is recombined with TRBJ2-3; the D gene assignment is perhaps TRBD1 or TRBD2, with each matching 6 bases. The nucleotides read TGTGCCAGCTCCCGGGGGCCTGACACAGATACGCAGTATTTT. Its amino acids are CASSRGPDTDTQYF.